Only a few counts were recorded for the clone carrying this T cell receptor (beta chain). The V gene lost 6 bases and the J gene lost 7 bases, with 11 bases spanning the gap. CDR3 size: 12 residues. From germline, CDR1 is SGHTA and CDR2 FQGNSA. This sample was included in a study of T-cell memory formation after mild COVID-19. 5'RACE with constant-segment primers built TCRalpha and TCRbeta cDNA libraries with UMIs. TCRdb passed the 5' RACE reads through MiXCR, listing each CDR3 protein once. The table lists roughly 100,000 distinct CDR3 sequences, roughly 12% of them singletons. The chain links TRBV7-2 to TRBJ2-3; possible D gene TRBD2, 5 bases. The sample taken for sequencing was PBMCs or a T cell subset sorted from them (not recorded which). The source is an adult woman who had mild COVID-19 (a few samples of this study predate the infection). Cell type and time point are not known. CDR3 region: CASRELGNTQYF. The CDR3 DNA follows: TGTGCCAGCAGGGAACTAGGAAATACGCAGTATTTT.